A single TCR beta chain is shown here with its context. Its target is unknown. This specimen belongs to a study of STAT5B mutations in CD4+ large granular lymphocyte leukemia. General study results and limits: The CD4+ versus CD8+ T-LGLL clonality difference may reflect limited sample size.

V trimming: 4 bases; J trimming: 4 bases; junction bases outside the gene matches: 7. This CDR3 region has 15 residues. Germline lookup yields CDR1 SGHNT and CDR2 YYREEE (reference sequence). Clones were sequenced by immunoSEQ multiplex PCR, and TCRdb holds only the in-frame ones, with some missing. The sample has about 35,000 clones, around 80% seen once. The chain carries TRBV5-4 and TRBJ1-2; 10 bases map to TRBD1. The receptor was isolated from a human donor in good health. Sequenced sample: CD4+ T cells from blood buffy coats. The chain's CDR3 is CASSRGGQGSYGYTF. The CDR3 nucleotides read TGTGCCAGCAGCCGAGGGGGACAGGGGAGCTATGGCTACACCTTC.